Included here is one T cell receptor beta chain sequence, with context. The target antigen is unknown. CDR3 length: 15 amino acids. Per germline, CDR1 SGHAT and CDR2 FQNNGV. V dropped 5 bases and J dropped 4; count of bases not matched to a gene: 8. The data derive from a study of type 1 regulatory T cells. One entry per CDR3 protein, called by TCRdb with MiXCR from the reads. The data contain roughly 71,000 distinct CDR3 sequences, about 69% of them seen just once; the ten biggest clones take up 7.6%. Sequencing was performed on cultured T cells, either the whole culture or a sorted T cell fraction (not recorded which). Indicated subset: Tr1-enriched cell product generated in vitro against host alloantigens. The origin of this receptor is a human donor in good health. The chain joins TRBV11-2 to TRBJ2-5; 9 bases line up with TRBD2. This chain's CDR3 is CASSLQAGGRETQYF. The CDR3 DNA reads as TGTGCCAGCAGCCTCCAAGCGGGAGGTAGAGAGACCCAGTACTTC.